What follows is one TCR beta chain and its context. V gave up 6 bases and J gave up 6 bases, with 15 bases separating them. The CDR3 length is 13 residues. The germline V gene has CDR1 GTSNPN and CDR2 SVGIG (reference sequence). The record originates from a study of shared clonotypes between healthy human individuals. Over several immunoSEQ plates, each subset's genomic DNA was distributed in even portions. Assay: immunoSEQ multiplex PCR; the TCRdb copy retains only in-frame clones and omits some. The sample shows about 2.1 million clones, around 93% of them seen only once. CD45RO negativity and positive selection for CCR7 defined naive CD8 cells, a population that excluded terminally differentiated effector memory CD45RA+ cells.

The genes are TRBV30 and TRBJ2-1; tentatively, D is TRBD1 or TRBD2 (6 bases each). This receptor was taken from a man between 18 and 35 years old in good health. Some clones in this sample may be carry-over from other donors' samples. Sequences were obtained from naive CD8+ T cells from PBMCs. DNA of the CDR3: TGTGCCTGCCACAGCAAGGGGGGCAATGAGCAGTTCTTC. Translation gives CACHSKGGNEQFF.